The rows below give T cell receptor beta chains drawn from one sample of a study of blood T cell repertoires in COVID-19. Profiling relied on immunoSEQ multiplex PCR, and the TCRdb table lists in-frame clones only, not all of them. The table records under 75,000 clones, 75% to 80% of them present only once. Input material: peripheral blood. These receptor sequences come from a woman in her sixties with acute or convalescent COVID-19. CDR3s leave out the opening cysteine and the closing phenylalanine or tryptophan. Each record gives: J gene, V gene, clone size, CDR3 protein. Expanded clones get a size class; other rows say once, few or many, or leave the size out.

>TRBJ1-6|TRBV6-2/TRBV6-3|NA
ASSYGGVGSPLH
>TRBJ2-7|TRBV12-5|few
ASAPRTGGSYEQY
>TRBJ1-2|TRBV9|NA
ASSVAPGASYT
>TRBJ2-7|TRBV2|few
ASSEGPDYEQY
>TRBJ2-2|TRBV9|few
ASSYSANTGELF
>TRBJ1-5|TRBV5-1|NA
ASSLGLSNQPQH
>TRBJ1-4|TRBV5-1|NA
ASSPWRDEKLF
>TRBJ2-7|TRBV5-1|NA
ASSLGGDEQY
>TRBJ1-1|TRBV4-2|once
ASSVDLQGLNTEAF
>TRBJ2-7|TRBV27|NA
ASSPRRGYEQY
>TRBJ1-4|TRBV23-1|NA
ASSRIGDRAPKGEKLF
>TRBJ1-3|TRBV18|few
ASSATQGEPTIY
>TRBJ2-7|TRBV19|NA
ASSPDRDNSYEQY
>TRBJ2-7|TRBV7-7|NA
ASSPGPGQGIYEQY
>TRBJ2-2|TRBV14|NA
ASSQEGGLAGAGELF
>TRBJ1-2|TRBV7-2|NA
ASSLNPGSYGYT
>TRBJ1-2|TRBV5-1|once
ASSSGTQALGYT
>TRBJ1-3|TRBV18|NA
ASSPRQGGNTIY
>TRBJ1-1|TRBV7-2|NA
ASSLQGGGTTEAF
>TRBJ1-1|TRBV13|few
ASSLAGMNTEAF
>TRBJ2-6|TRBV28|NA
ASTGANVLT
>TRBJ2-1|TRBV24-1|NA
ATSDPRSTGYNEQF
>TRBJ2-1|TRBV2|NA
ASSEVGRGDNEQF
>TRBJ1-4|TRBV28|NA
ASSLRTGPNEKLF
>TRBJ2-2|TRBV14|once
ASSQYPYTGELF
>TRBJ1-6|TRBV28|NA
ASSLGQGGSPLH
>TRBJ1-1|TRBV28|NA
ASSPDRVTEAF
>TRBJ1-2|TRBV3-1/TRBV3-2|NA
ASSDPQGSGYT